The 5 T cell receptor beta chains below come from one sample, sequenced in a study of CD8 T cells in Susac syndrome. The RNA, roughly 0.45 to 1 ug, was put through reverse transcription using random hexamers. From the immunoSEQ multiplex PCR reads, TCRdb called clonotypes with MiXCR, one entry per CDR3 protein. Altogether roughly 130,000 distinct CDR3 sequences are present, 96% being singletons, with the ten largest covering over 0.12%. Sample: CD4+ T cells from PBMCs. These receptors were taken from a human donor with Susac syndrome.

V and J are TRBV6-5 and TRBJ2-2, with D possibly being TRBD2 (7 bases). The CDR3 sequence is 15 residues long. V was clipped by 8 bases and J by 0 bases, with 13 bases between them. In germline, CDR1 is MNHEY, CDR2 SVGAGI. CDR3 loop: CASSRGDTNTGELFF. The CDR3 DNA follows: TGTGCCAGCTCTCGGGGGGACACGAACACCGGGGAGCTGTTTTTT.

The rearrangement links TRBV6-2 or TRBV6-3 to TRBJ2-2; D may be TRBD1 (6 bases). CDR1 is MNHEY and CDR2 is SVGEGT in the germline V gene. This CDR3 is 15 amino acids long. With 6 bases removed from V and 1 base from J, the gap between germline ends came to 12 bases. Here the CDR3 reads CASSQGRLNTGELFF. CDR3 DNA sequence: TGTGCCAGCAGCCAGGGGAGATTGAACACCGGGGAGCTGTTTTTT.

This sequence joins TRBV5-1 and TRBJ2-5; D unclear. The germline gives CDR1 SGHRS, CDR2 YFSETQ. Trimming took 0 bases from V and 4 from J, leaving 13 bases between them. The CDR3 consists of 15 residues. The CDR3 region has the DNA TGCGCCAGCAGCTTGGGGATTCAGGTTGGAGAGACCCAGTACTTC. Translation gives CASSLGIQVGETQYF.

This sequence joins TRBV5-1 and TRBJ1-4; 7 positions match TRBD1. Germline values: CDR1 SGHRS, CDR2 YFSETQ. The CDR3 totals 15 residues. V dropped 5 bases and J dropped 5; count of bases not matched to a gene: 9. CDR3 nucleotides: TGCGCCAGCAGTCTGGGGGACAGAGCAAATGAAAAACTGTTTTTT. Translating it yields CASSLGDRANEKLFF. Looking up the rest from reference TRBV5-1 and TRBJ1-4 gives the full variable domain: KAGVTQTPRYLIKTRGQQVTLSCSPISGHRSVSWYQQTPGQGLQFLFEYFSETQRNKGNFPGRFSGRQFSNSRSEMNVSTLELGDSALYLCASSLGDRANEKLFFGSGTQLSVL.

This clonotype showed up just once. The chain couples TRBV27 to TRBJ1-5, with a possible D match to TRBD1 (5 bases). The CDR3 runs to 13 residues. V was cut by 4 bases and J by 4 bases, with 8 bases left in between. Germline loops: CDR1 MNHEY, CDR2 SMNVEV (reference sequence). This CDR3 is CASSSGLNQPQHF. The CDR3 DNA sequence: TGTGCCAGCAGTTCGGGACTTAATCAGCCCCAGCATTTT.